What follows are 20 T cell receptor beta chains derived from one specimen sequenced in a study of T cell repertoires in cytomegalovirus infection. One entry per CDR3 protein, called by TCRdb with MiXCR from the reads. This table has about a million distinct CDR3 sequences, around 32% appearing once. For these receptors, no antigen is known. The material was cultured CD8+ T cells from PBMCs, obtained from culture after CMV antigen stimulation. These receptors were taken from a human donor in good health (CMV status not recorded). Some clones in this sample may be carry-over from other donors' samples.

This clonotype has at least ten counts. This rearrangement joins TRBV6-2 or TRBV6-3 to TRBJ1-1; tentatively, D is TRBD1 (5 bases). Per germline, CDR1 MNHEY and CDR2 SVGEGT. There are 13 residues in the CDR3. The germline V and J ends were trimmed by 4 bases and 5 bases, with 11 bases remaining between them. CDR3 sequence reads: CASSLFEGTEAFF. The CDR3 coding sequence is TGTGCCAGCAGTTTGTTTGAGGGGACTGAAGCTTTCTTT.

V and J are TRBV27 and TRBJ1-5, with 7 bases that match TRBD1. This CDR3 is built from 15 residues. From germline, CDR1 is MNHEY and CDR2 SMNVEV (reference sequence). The J segment lost 6 bases and the V segment lost 1 base, leaving 6 bases of the junction unmatched. The DNA for the CDR3 is TGTGCCAGCAGTTTATATAGGCCAGGGGGTCAGCCCCAGCATTTT. This translates into CASSLYRPGGQPQHF.

The rearrangement joins TRBV6-1 to TRBJ2-7, with D tentatively TRBD1 or TRBD2 (5 bases each). This CDR3 is 14 amino acids long. V was trimmed by 8 bases and J by 1 base, leaving 15 bases between them. Per germline, CDR1 MNHNS and CDR2 SASEGT. The CDR3 is CASSRDGLSYEQYV. In nucleotides, the CDR3 is TGTGCCAGCTCCCGGGACGGGCTTTCCTACGAGCAGTACGTC.

The V and J genes are TRBV7-2 and TRBJ2-2; tentative D call: TRBD2 (6 bases). V gave up 3 bases and J gave up 5 bases, with 13 bases separating them. CDR1 is SGHTA, CDR2 FQGNSA, per germline. This CDR3 is built from 15 residues. The DNA for the CDR3 is TGTGCCAGCAGCTTGGAACGGGACTTAACCGGGGAGCTGTTTTTT. Translated: CASSLERDLTGELFF.

This clonotype turned up a few times. The chain joins TRBV14 to TRBJ2-3, with D tentatively TRBD2 (5 bases). V was cut by 2 bases and J by 4 bases, with 13 bases left in between. CDR1 is SGHDN, CDR2 FVKESK, per germline. There are 15 residues in the CDR3. CDR3 protein: CASSQTGSAADTQYF. The CDR3 DNA is TGTGCCAGCAGCCAAACGGGGTCAGCGGCAGATACGCAGTATTTT.

The chain joins TRBV12-3 or TRBV12-4 to TRBJ2-7; TRBD1 agrees at 7 bases. The CDR3 length is 16 residues. The trim removed 3 bases at V and 2 bases at J, leaving 10 bases unmatched. The CDR3 bases are TGTGCCAGCAGTTTGTTCATACAGGGGATGACCTACGAGCAGTACGTC. It encodes CASSLFIQGMTYEQYV.

At least ten counts were recorded for this clonotype. The chain has TRBV6-6 and TRBJ1-5; 7 nucleotides match TRBD1. Germline loops: CDR1 MNHNY, CDR2 SVGAGI (reference sequence). The CDR3 totals 17 residues. The ends lost 0 bases at V and 2 bases at J; junction bases unmatched: 7. CDR3 amino acids: CASSYSRGQGGNQPQHF. DNA of the CDR3: TGTGCCAGCAGTTACTCGAGAGGTCAGGGGGGCAATCAGCCCCAGCATTTT.

This clonotype has only a few counts. J is TRBJ2-1 and V is TRBV20-1; the D gene is possibly TRBD1 (5 bases). Looked up from germline, CDR1 is DFQATT and CDR2 is SNEGSKA (reference sequence). The CDR3 runs 12 residues. Here the CDR3 reads CSPTVGYNEQFF. As DNA, the CDR3 is TGCAGCCCGACAGTGGGTTACAATGAGCAGTTCTTC.

This clonotype was recorded a few times. The V call is TRBV7-9, the J call TRBJ2-1; D possibly matches TRBD1 or TRBD2 (5 bases each). The CDR3 sequence is 18 residues long. Trimming pared 0 bases from V and 7 bases from J, leaving 22 bases between. The germline CDR1 and CDR2 sequences are SEHNR and FQNEAQ (reference sequence). The CDR3 sequence: CASSLAEAGLWFGNEQFF. CDR3 nucleotides: TGTGCCAGCAGCTTAGCGGAGGCAGGGCTTTGGTTTGGGAATGAGCAGTTCTTC. Looking up the rest from reference TRBV7-9 and TRBJ2-1 gives the full variable domain: DTGVSQNPRHKITKRGQNVTFRCDPISEHNRLYWYRQTLGQGPEFLTYFQNEAQLEKSRLLSDRFSAERPKGSFSTLEIQRTEQGDSAMYLCASSLAEAGLWFGNEQFFGPGTRLTVL.

This clonotype has only one observation. The DNA of the CDR3 is TGTGCCAGCAGCATCGATACAGGGGGCCTTCCTACCTACGAGCAGTACTTC. It specifies CASSIDTGGLPTYEQYF. This chain joins TRBV5-4 and TRBJ2-7; 9 positions agree with TRBD1. With 4 bases clipped from V and 2 bases from J, the junction kept 13 bases outside the gene matches. The length of the CDR3 is 17 residues. Germline loops: CDR1 SGHNT, CDR2 YYREEE (reference sequence).

The CDR3 loop is CSVEGLPNNEQFF. CDR3 DNA sequence: TGCAGCGTTGAAGGACTCCCGAACAATGAGCAGTTCTTC. The chain carries TRBV29-1 and TRBJ2-1; no clear D. Trimming took off 1 base at V and 5 bases at J, with 9 bases between the two ends. The CDR3 consists of 13 residues. Per the germline V gene, CDR1 is SQVTM and CDR2 is ANQGSEA.

This clonotype was counted between two and nine times. The chain's CDR3 is CASSSDPPEVSYNSPLHF. The CDR3 bases are TGTGCCAGCAGTTCCGATCCTCCCGAGGTCTCCTATAATTCACCCCTCCACTTT. The J gene is TRBJ1-6, the V gene TRBV27, with D hard to call. The germline V gene has CDR1 MNHEY and CDR2 SMNVEV (reference sequence). With 4 bases removed from V and 0 bases from J, the gap between germline ends came to 16 bases. The CDR3 spans 18 residues.

This clonotype was observed a few times. The J gene is TRBJ2-5, the V gene TRBV6-5, with D uncertain. CDR1 and CDR2 from the germline V gene are MNHEY and SVGAGI. The ends were cut back, 0 bases at V and 3 bases at J, with 5 bases in the middle. The CDR3 contains 13 residues. In DNA, the CDR3 is TGTGCCAGCAGTTACTCACGGAAAGAGACCCAGTACTTC. This sequence encodes CASSYSRKETQYF.

The chain couples TRBV27 to TRBJ1-2; tentative D call: TRBD1 (5 bases). Per germline, CDR1 MNHEY and CDR2 SMNVEV (reference sequence). The CDR3 is made up of 16 amino acids. V gave up 7 bases and J gave up 5 bases, with 23 bases separating them. In DNA, the CDR3 is TGTGCCAGCAATTCCGCCCCAGGGAGGAGCCTTTATGGCTACACCTTC. This gives the protein CASNSAPGRSLYGYTF.

V and J are TRBV11-1 and TRBJ2-3, with TRBD1 matching over 11 bases. V trimming: 2 bases; J trimming: 4 bases; junction bases outside the gene matches: 2. The CDR3 runs to 15 residues. From germline, CDR1 is SGHAT and CDR2 FQDESV (reference sequence). This chain's CDR3 is CASSLLGQGADTQYF. CDR3 DNA: TGTGCCAGCAGCTTACTGGGACAGGGGGCAGATACGCAGTATTTT. Full variable domain (remainder filled in from reference TRBV11-1 and TRBJ2-3): EAEVAQSPRYKITEKSQAVAFWCDPISGHATLYWYRQILGQGPELLVQFQDESVVDDSQLPKDRFSAERLKGVDSTLKIQPAELGDSAMYLCASSLLGQGADTQYFGPGTRLTVL.

In the case of this clonotype: One end of the junction does not line up with germline, which may come from a read error. This chain links TRBV5-1 with TRBJ2-3, with D perhaps assigned TRBD1 or TRBD2 (5 bases each). Germline V CDR1 and CDR2: SGHRS, YFSETQ. The CDR3 runs to 13 residues. The CDR3: CASSGGGRDTQCF. Here the CDR3 DNA reads TGCGCCAGCAGCGGGGGTGGCAGGGATACGCAGTGTTTT.

The CDR3, as DNA: TGCAGTGCTATGACAGGGTTCTCAACTAATGAAAAACTGTTTTTT. It encodes CSAMTGFSTNEKLFF. This chain uses TRBV20-1 with TRBJ1-4; 7 bases agree with TRBD1. The V gene's germline CDR1 is DFQATT and CDR2 SNEGSKA (reference sequence). The CDR3 is 15 amino acids. Trimming at V came to 4 bases and at J to 0 bases, leaving 5 bases not matched to a gene.

This clonotype has more than one count but fewer than ten. The chain is built from TRBV7-3 and TRBJ1-2, with 9 bases fitting TRBD1. The germline V gene encodes CDR1 SGHTA and CDR2 FQGTGA. V lost 0 bases to trimming and J lost 4 bases; unmatched junction nucleotides: 12. The CDR3 sequence is 18 residues long. The CDR3 DNA follows: TGTGCCAGCAGCTTAACGGCCGGGACAGGGCCCGTGGGCTATGGCTACACCTTC. Translated, it gives CASSLTAGTGPVGYGYTF.

This clonotype was observed many times. The V call is TRBV12-5, the J call TRBJ1-5, with 9 bases fitting TRBD1. V dropped 2 bases and J dropped 3; count of bases not matched to a gene: 8. The V gene's germline CDR1 is LGHNT and CDR2 FRNRAP. CDR3 length: 17 amino acids. The DNA of the CDR3 is TGTGCTAGTGGTTTGCCGCGGACAGGGGAAGTCAATCAGCCCCAGCATTTT. Translated: CASGLPRTGEVNQPQHF.

This clonotype was counted only a few times. The chain joins TRBV6-6 to TRBJ2-1, with TRBD2 matching over 9 bases. CDR1 and CDR2 (germline): MNHNY, SVGAGI (reference sequence). The CDR3 totals 15 residues. Germline trimming cut 4 bases from V and 7 bases from J; bases unmatched to any gene: 8. DNA of the CDR3: TGTGCCAGCAGTTCCCGGGCGGGGGGGCCAAATGAGCAGTTCTTC. Its protein is CASSSRAGGPNEQFF.